Listed below are T cell receptor beta chains from one sample, sequenced in a study of blood T cell repertoires in COVID-19. Repertoires were generated with immunoSEQ multiplex PCR, while TCRdb's copy carries only in-frame clones and drops some. This sample has 150,000 to 200,000 clones, with 82% found just once. The sequenced sample consisted of peripheral blood. The receptors here all came from a woman between 35 and 50 years old with COVID-19, enrolled during active disease. Each CDR3 is given with its conserved first and last residue. D genes are given only for firm matches. Clone size appears in some rows only: once, few, many, or a class for an expanded clone.

abundance | j_gene | v_gene | d_gene | CDR3aa | CDR3nt
once | TRBJ2-7 | TRBV5-1 | TRBD2 | CASHSGRNIDEQYF | TGCGCCAGCCATAGCGGGAGAAATATCGACGAGCAGTACTTC
. | TRBJ1-1 | TRBV28 | . | CASSPSQGTEAFF | TGTGCCAGCAGTCCATCTCAGGGTACTGAAGCTTTCTTT
. | TRBJ2-1 | TRBV7-8 | TRBD1 | CASSSRDSNNEQFF | TGTGCCAGCAGCTCCCGGGACAGTAACAATGAGCAGTTCTTC
once | TRBJ2-7 | TRBV27 | TRBD1 | CASSSGQTYEQYF | TGTGCCAGCAGTTCGGGACAGACCTACGAGCAGTACTTC
. | TRBJ1-3 | TRBV28 | . | CASSTIALGRGSGNTIYF | TGTGCCAGCAGTACTATAGCCCTCGGGAGGGGGTCTGGAAACACCATATATTTT
once | TRBJ2-4 | TRBV12-5 | . | CASGLHYRDKNIQYF | TGTGCTAGTGGTTTGCATTACAGAGACAAAAACATTCAGTACTTC
. | TRBJ1-1 | TRBV5-6 | TRBD1 | CASSAPSGTGKWGAEAFF | TGTGCCAGCAGCGCACCCTCCGGGACAGGTAAATGGGGAGCTGAAGCTTTCTTT
. | TRBJ2-7 | TRBV5-1 | . | CASRENYEQYF | TGCGCCAGCAGGGAGAACTACGAGCAGTACTTC
. | TRBJ2-6 | TRBV20-1 | TRBD1 | CSASEAGQGASGANVLTF | TGCAGTGCTAGTGAAGCCGGACAGGGGGCTTCTGGGGCCAACGTCCTGACTTTC
. | TRBJ2-5 | TRBV12-3/TRBV12-4 | . | CASSLGEQETQYF | TGTGCCAGCAGTCTAGGAGAGCAAGAGACCCAGTACTTC
. | TRBJ2-1 | TRBV19 | TRBD2 | CASRLTSGGFNEQFF | TGTGCCAGTAGATTAACTAGCGGGGGGTTCAATGAGCAGTTCTTC
. | TRBJ2-1 | TRBV5-8 | TRBD2 | CASSLGGRALNEQFF | TGTGCCAGCAGCTTAGGCGGGAGGGCCCTCAATGAGCAGTTCTTC
. | TRBJ2-3 | TRBV30 | . | CAWTRALSTDTQYF | TGTGCCTGGACGAGGGCGCTTAGCACAGATACGCAGTATTTT
. | TRBJ2-1 | TRBV6-5 | TRBD2 | CASSFGGAGNEQFF | TGTGCCAGCAGTTTCGGGGGGGCCGGCAATGAGCAGTTCTTC
. | TRBJ2-2 | TRBV11-2 | TRBD1 | CASSRTGNTGELFF | TGTGCCAGCAGCCGGACAGGGAACACCGGGGAGCTGTTTTTT
. | TRBJ2-3 | TRBV7-3 | TRBD1 | CASSLRGQRTDTQYF | TGTGCCAGCAGCTTAAGGGGACAGCGCACAGATACGCAGTATTTT
. | TRBJ2-1 | TRBV28 | TRBD2 | CASSLYGTSGANEQFF | TGTGCCAGCAGTTTATATGGGACTAGCGGGGCCAATGAGCAGTTCTTC
few | TRBJ2-1 | TRBV3-1/TRBV3-2 | TRBD2 | CASSQPGLAGGKYNEQFF | TGTGCCAGCAGCCAACCGGGACTAGCGGGGGGGAAATACAATGAGCAGTTCTTC
. | TRBJ1-2 | TRBV5-4 | TRBD1 | CASSQTGIRVGGYTF | TGTGCCAGCAGCCAGACAGGGATCAGAGTGGGTGGCTACACCTTC
. | TRBJ1-6 | TRBV4-1 | . | CASSQGRPGVRSPLHF | TGCGCCAGCAGCCAAGGTCGGCCAGGGGTCCGATCACCCCTCCACTTT
. | TRBJ1-5 | TRBV6-5 | . | CASRRQPNQPQHF | TGTGCCAGCAGACGACAGCCGAATCAGCCCCAGCATTTT
. | TRBJ1-2 | TRBV4-1 | . | CASSQDTLQPLTF | TGCGCCAGCAGCCAAGATACGTTACAGCCTCTTACCTTC
. | TRBJ2-7 | TRBV15 | TRBD2 | CATSGVGGAPYEQYF | TGTGCCACCAGCGGGGTCGGGGGGGCCCCCTACGAGCAGTACTTC
few | TRBJ1-6 | TRBV5-4 | . | CASNDFGGGNSPLHF | TGTGCCAGCAACGACTTTGGGGGCGGCAATTCACCCCTCCACTTT
. | TRBJ1-6 | TRBV5-5 | . | CASSWEIREINSPLHF | TGTGCCAGCAGCTGGGAAATACGGGAGATCAATTCACCCCTCCACTTT
. | TRBJ2-1 | TRBV2 | TRBD2 | CASSGGTRDEQFF | TGTGCCAGCAGTGGTGGGACTAGAGATGAGCAGTTCTTC
few | TRBJ1-1 | TRBV30 | . | CAWTRGNTEAFF | TGTGCCTGGACGCGAGGTAACACTGAAGCTTTCTTT
. | TRBJ2-1 | TRBV6-5 | TRBD2 | CASSYMGLAIQSEQFF | TGTGCCAGCAGTTACATGGGACTAGCGATACAGAGTGAGCAGTTCTTC
. | TRBJ1-4 | TRBV11-2 | . | CASSFDRTTNEKLFF | TGTGCCAGCAGCTTCGACAGGACAACTAATGAAAAACTGTTTTTT
. | TRBJ2-3 | TRBV11-2 | TRBD2 | CASSSPGTSGSKADTQYF | TGTGCCAGCAGCTCCCCCGGGACTAGCGGGAGTAAGGCAGATACGCAGTATTTT
. | TRBJ2-1 | TRBV5-1 | . | CASSQRGDEQFF | TGCGCCAGCAGCCAAAGGGGCGATGAGCAGTTCTTC
. | TRBJ1-2 | TRBV5-6 | TRBD1 | CASSPGQGARNLYGYTF | TGTGCCAGCAGCCCGGGACAGGGGGCCCGAAACCTCTATGGCTACACCTTC
. | TRBJ1-2 | TRBV30 | TRBD1 | CAWDLGTGYGYTF | TGTGCCTGGGACTTGGGGACAGGTTATGGCTACACCTTC
. | TRBJ1-2 | TRBV29-1 | . | CSVGDSVNYGYTF | TGCAGCGTTGGCGACAGCGTTAACTATGGCTACACCTTC
few | TRBJ2-1 | TRBV5-1 | . | CASSSISQAGEQFF | TGCGCCAGCAGCTCTATATCACAGGCAGGTGAGCAGTTCTTC
. | TRBJ2-5 | TRBV6-4 | TRBD2 | CASSFREGETQYF | TGTGCCAGCAGTTTCCGGGAGGGGGAGACCCAGTACTTC
. | TRBJ1-5 | TRBV4-1 | TRBD1 | CASSPGQGNQPQHF | TGCGCCAGCAGCCCCGGACAGGGCAATCAGCCCCAGCATTTT
. | TRBJ2-3 | TRBV4-2 | . | CASSQARRGASTDTQYF | TGTGCCAGCAGCCAGGCCCGAAGGGGTGCTAGCACAGATACGCAGTATTTT
. | TRBJ2-5 | TRBV4-1 | TRBD2 | CASSQEGLADQETQYF | TGCGCCAGCAGCCAAGAAGGGCTAGCGGATCAAGAGACCCAGTACTTC
. | TRBJ2-7 | TRBV5-6 | . | CASRLQGGSYEQYF | TGTGCCAGCAGGCTCCAAGGGGGATCCTACGAGCAGTACTTC
. | TRBJ1-5 | TRBV6-1 | TRBD1 | CASSEAGRGRPQHF | TGTGCCAGCAGTGAAGCCGGCAGGGGGCGGCCCCAGCATTTT
. | TRBJ2-7 | TRBV9 | . | CASSVGTPSYEQYF | TGTGCCAGCAGCGTTGGGACACCCTCCTACGAGCAGTACTTC
. | TRBJ1-1 | TRBV18 | . | CASSPTTVNTEAFF | TGTGCCAGCTCACCAACGACAGTGAACACTGAAGCTTTCTTT
once | TRBJ2-1 | TRBV28 | . | CASSLDSERLSYNEQFF | TGTGCCAGCAGTTTGGATAGCGAACGGCTGTCCTACAATGAGCAGTTCTTC
. | TRBJ1-1 | TRBV2 | TRBD1 | CASSFQGVASTEAFF | TGTGCCAGCAGCTTCCAGGGGGTAGCGAGCACTGAAGCTTTCTTT
. | TRBJ2-1 | TRBV7-8 | . | CASSLERLWGLHSSYNEQFF | TGTGCCAGCAGCTTAGAGAGGCTTTGGGGGCTACATAGCTCCTACAATGAGCAGTTCTTC
. | TRBJ1-6 | TRBV13 | . | CASSGRRGGNSPLHF | TGTGCCAGCAGCGGCCGGCGAGGGGGTAATTCACCCCTCCACTTT
. | TRBJ1-1 | TRBV19 | . | CASSRVTSNTEAFF | TGTGCCAGTAGTCGTGTCACTTCGAACACTGAAGCTTTCTTT
once | TRBJ2-1 | TRBV7-9 | . | CASSSRQLSSYNEQFF | TGTGCCAGCAGCTCCCGACAGTTAAGCTCCTACAATGAGCAGTTCTTC
. | TRBJ2-1 | TRBV6-5 | TRBD2 | CASSYLSLAGNNEQFF | TGTGCCAGCAGTTACTTATCCCTAGCGGGGAACAATGAGCAGTTCTTC
. | TRBJ2-7 | TRBV27 | . | CASSFTGSLYEQYF | TGTGCCAGCAGTTTCACAGGATCCCTTTACGAGCAGTACTTC
. | TRBJ1-1 | TRBV6-5 | TRBD1 | CASSQTGTGNTEAFF | TGTGCCAGCAGCCAAACCGGGACAGGGAACACTGAAGCTTTCTTT
. | TRBJ2-3 | TRBV2 | . | CASRFQTLVTDTQYF | TGTGCCAGCAGATTTCAGACTCTGGTCACAGATACGCAGTATTTT
. | TRBJ2-2 | TRBV2 | . | CASIGVAGQGPGELFF | TGTGCCAGCATTGGGGTGGCGGGTCAGGGGCCCGGGGAGCTGTTTTTT
. | TRBJ2-7 | TRBV9 | TRBD2 | CTSSPGGGLAVTSSYEQYF | TGTACCAGCAGCCCAGGGGGGGGACTAGCGGTCACGAGCTCCTACGAGCAGTACTTC
. | TRBJ1-2 | TRBV12-3/TRBV12-4 | . | CASSLGRNYGYTF | TGTGCCAGCAGTTTGGGCAGAAACTATGGCTACACCTTC
. | TRBJ2-2 | TRBV27 | TRBD1 | CATIDFSGQGLSGELFF | TGTGCCACCATAGACTTCTCGGGACAGGGTCTTTCAGGGGAGCTGTTTTTT
once | TRBJ2-2 | TRBV2 | . | CASTVRRRNTGELFF | TGTGCCAGCACGGTTCGTCGTCGCAACACCGGGGAGCTGTTTTTT
. | TRBJ1-1 | TRBV27 | . | CASSPIGPLGSSFF | TGTGCCAGCAGCCCAATCGGCCCACTAGGTTCGTCTTTCTTT